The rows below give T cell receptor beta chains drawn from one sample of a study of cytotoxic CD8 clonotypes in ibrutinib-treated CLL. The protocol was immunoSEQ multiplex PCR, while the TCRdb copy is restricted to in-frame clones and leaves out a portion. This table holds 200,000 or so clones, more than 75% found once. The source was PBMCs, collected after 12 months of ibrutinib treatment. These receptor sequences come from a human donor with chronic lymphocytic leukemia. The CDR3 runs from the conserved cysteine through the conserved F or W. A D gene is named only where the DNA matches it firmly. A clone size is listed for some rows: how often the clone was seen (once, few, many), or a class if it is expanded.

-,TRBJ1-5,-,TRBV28,CASRGAQSNQPQHF,TGTGCCAGCAGAGGGGCACAGAGCAATCAGCCCCAGCATTTT
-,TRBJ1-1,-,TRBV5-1,CASGTAMNTEAFF,TGCGCCAGCGGAACCGCTATGAACACTGAAGCTTTCTTT
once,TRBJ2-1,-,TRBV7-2,CASSSSGNEQFF,TGTGCCAGCAGCTCGTCCGGCAATGAGCAGTTCTTC
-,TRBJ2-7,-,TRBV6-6,CASHQTGYSYEQYF,TGTGCCAGCCACCAAACAGGGTACTCCTACGAGCAGTACTTC
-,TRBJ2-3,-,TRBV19,CASSIGTPFSTQYF,TGTGCCAGTAGTATCGGGACTCCCTTTTCTACGCAGTATTTT
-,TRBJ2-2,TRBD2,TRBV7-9,CASSAPPGTSSNTGELFF,TGTGCCAGCAGCGCACCTCCCGGGACTAGCTCGAACACCGGGGAGCTGTTTTTT
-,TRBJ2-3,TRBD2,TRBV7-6,CASSLEPSLIAGGPNTQYF,TGTGCCAGCAGCTTAGAACCCTCACTGATAGCGGGAGGGCCGAATACGCAGTATTTT
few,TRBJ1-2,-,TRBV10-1,CASSEEGYGYTF,TGCGCCAGCAGTGAGGAGGGCTATGGCTACACCTTC
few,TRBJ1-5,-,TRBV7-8,CASSLRREQARQHF,TGTGCCAGCAGCTTAAGGAGGGAGCAGGCCCGGCAGCATTTT
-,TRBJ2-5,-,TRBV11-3,CASSLGGDQETQYF,TGTGCCAGCAGCTTAGGGGGGGACCAAGAGACCCAGTACTTC
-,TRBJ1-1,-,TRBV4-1,CASSQDRGENTEAFF,TGCGCCAGCAGCCAAGATCGCGGGGAGAACACTGAAGCTTTCTTT
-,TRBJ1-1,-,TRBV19,CASSELPNTEAFF,TGTGCCAGTTCCGAGCTCCCAAACACTGAAGCTTTCTTT
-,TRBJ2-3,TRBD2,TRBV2,CASILAGGDTQYF,TGTGCCAGCATCCTAGCGGGAGGGGATACGCAGTATTTT
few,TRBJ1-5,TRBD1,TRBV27,CASSHRGVNQPQHF,TGTGCCAGCAGTCACAGGGGAGTCAATCAGCCCCAGCATTTT
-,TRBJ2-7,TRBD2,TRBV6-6,CASSYEGGSGSGPRDF,TGTGCCAGCAGTTACGAGGGGGGTAGCGGGAGTGGCCCGCGAGACTTC
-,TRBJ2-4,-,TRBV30,CAWSVMMEGANIQYF,TGTGCCTGGAGTGTTATGATGGAGGGGGCAAACATTCAGTACTTC
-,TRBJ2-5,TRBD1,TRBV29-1,CSVEGSGGAISDF,TGCAGCGTTGAGGGATCAGGGGGCGCGATTAGTGACTTC
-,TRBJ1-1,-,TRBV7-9,CASSLYPNLNTEAFF,TGTGCCAGCAGCTTATATCCCAACTTGAACACTGAAGCTTTCTTT
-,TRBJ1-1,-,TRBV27,CASSLSPGSNTEAFF,TGTGCCAGCAGTTTATCCCCAGGCTCGAACACTGAAGCTTTCTTT
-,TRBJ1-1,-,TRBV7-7,CASSPTKITEAFF,TGTGCTAGCAGCCCAACCAAGATCACTGAAGCTTTCTTT
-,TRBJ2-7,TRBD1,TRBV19,CASRDTGGVHEQYF,TGTGCCAGTAGGGATACAGGGGGCGTGCACGAGCAGTACTTC
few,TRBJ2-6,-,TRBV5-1,CASSLPSSGANVLTF,TGCGCCAGCAGCTTGCCTTCCTCTGGGGCCAACGTCCTGACTTTC
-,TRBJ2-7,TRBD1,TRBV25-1,CASSRGGTGYEQYF,TGTGCCAGCAGTAGAGGCGGGACAGGATACGAGCAGTACTTC
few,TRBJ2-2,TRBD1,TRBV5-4,CASSFTGTGLTGELFF,TGTGCCAGCAGCTTCACCGGGACAGGGCTCACCGGGGAGCTGTTTTTT
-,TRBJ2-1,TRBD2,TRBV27,CASSLSLAGGPGKQFF,TGTGCCAGCAGTTTATCTCTAGCGGGGGGGCCAGGTAAGCAGTTCTTC
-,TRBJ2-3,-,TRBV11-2,CASSLDPARDTQYF,TGTGCCAGCAGCTTGGATCCAGCAAGAGATACGCAGTATTTT
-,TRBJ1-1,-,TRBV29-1,CSVPEEGTEAFF,TGCAGCGTTCCCGAAGAAGGCACTGAAGCTTTCTTT
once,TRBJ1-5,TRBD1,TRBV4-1,CASSPPAADRGFSNQPQHF,TGCGCCAGCAGCCCCCCCGCAGCGGACAGGGGGTTTAGCAATCAGCCCCAGCATTTT
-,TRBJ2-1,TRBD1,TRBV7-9,CASRTGTGIYEQFF,TGTGCCAGCAGGACCGGGACAGGGATTTATGAGCAGTTCTTC
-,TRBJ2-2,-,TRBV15,CATSRGRGLTGELFF,TGTGCCACCAGCAGAGGTCGAGGGCTCACCGGGGAGCTGTTTTTT
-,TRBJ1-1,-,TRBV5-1,CASSLGLGAEAFF,TGCGCCAGCAGCTTGGGCTTGGGAGCCGAAGCTTTCTTT
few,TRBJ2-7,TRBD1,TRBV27,CASSFRGTGGFGEQYF,TGTGCCAGCAGTTTCCGCGGGACAGGGGGATTCGGCGAGCAGTACTTC
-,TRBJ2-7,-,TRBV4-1,CASSQDRSSYEQYF,TGCGCCAGCAGCCAGGACCGCTCCTCCTACGAGCAGTACTTC
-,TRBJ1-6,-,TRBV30,CAWRLLAGLAISPLHF,TGTGCCTGGAGGCTTTTGGCAGGGTTGGCAATTTCACCCCTCCACTTT
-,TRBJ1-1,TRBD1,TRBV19,CASSLQGPSAEAFF,TGTGCCAGTAGTCTACAGGGGCCGAGCGCTGAAGCTTTCTTT
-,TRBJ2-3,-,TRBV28,CATLRASARDTQYF,TGTGCCACCCTTCGGGCTAGCGCTAGAGATACGCAGTATTTT
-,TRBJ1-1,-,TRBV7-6,CASSFRMTGVNTEAFF,TGTGCCAGCAGCTTTAGAATGACAGGAGTGAACACTGAAGCTTTCTTT
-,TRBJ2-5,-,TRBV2,CARKENQETQYF,TGTGCCAGAAAGGAGAACCAAGAGACCCAGTACTTC
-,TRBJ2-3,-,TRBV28,CASSRQIQDTQYF,TGTGCCAGCAGTCGACAGATACAAGATACGCAGTATTTT
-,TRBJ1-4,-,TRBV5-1,CASSLDNEKLFF,TGCGCCAGCAGCTTGGATAATGAAAAACTGTTTTTT
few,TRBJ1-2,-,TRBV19,CASSSGRDYGYTF,TGTGCCAGTAGTTCCGGTCGGGACTATGGCTACACCTTC
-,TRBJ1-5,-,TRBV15,CATSRSGRLVGGNQPQHF,TGTGCCACCAGCAGATCCGGACGGCTGGTAGGAGGTAATCAGCCCCAGCATTTT